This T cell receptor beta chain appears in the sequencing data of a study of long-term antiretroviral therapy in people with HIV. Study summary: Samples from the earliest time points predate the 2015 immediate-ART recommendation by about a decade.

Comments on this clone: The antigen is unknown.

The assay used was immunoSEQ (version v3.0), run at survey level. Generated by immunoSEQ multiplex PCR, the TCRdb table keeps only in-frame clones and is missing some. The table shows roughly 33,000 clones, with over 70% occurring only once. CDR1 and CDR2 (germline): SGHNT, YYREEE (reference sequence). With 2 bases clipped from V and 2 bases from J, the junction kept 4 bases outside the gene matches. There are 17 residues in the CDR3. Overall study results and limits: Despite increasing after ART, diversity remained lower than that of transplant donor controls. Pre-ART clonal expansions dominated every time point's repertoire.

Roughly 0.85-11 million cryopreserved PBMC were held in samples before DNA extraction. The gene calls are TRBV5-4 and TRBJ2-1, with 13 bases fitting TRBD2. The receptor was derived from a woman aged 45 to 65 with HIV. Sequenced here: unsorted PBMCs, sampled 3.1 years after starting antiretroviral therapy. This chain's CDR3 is CASSFRTSGGAYNEQFF. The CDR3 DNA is TGTGCCAGCAGCTTTCGGACTAGCGGGGGAGCCTACAATGAGCAGTTCTTC.